The clone carrying this T cell receptor (beta chain) has more than one count but fewer than ten. Its antigen remains unidentified. TCRdb re-called the RT-PCR reads with MiXCR, one entry per CDR3 protein. The sample carries about 500,000 distinct CDR3 sequences, 16% recorded once. The data are from a study of response to subunit inactivated influenza vaccine. Study results and limitations: With each seasonal influenza vaccination, the authors suggested, few new T cells are recruited.

Looked up from germline, CDR1 is SGHTA and CDR2 is FQGNSA. V lost 2 bases to trimming and J lost 1 base, with 12 bases between them. The length of the CDR3 is 16 residues. The chain couples TRBV7-2 to TRBJ2-4; unclear D gene. This receptor was taken from a man between 50 and 75 years old who received an inactivated influenza vaccine. The starting material was CD4+ T cells sorted from PBMCs, obtained about 24 months after vaccination. The CDR3 protein is CASSLKWNPAKNIQYF. The DNA for the CDR3 is TGTGCCAGCAGCTTAAAGTGGAACCCTGCCAAAAACATTCAGTACTTC. The variable domain in full, completed from reference TRBV7-2 and TRBJ2-4, reads GAGVSQSPSNKVTEKGKDVELRCDPISGHTALYWYRQSLGQGLEFLIYFQGNSAPDKSGLPSDRFSAERTGGSVSTLTIQRTQQEDSAVYLCASSLKWNPAKNIQYFGAGTRLSVL.